This T cell receptor beta chain originates from a study of T cells in narcolepsy. Across the whole study: Donors had narcolepsy type 1 or type 2, or were healthy controls. Study-wide results and caveats: Comparing one patient's CSF and blood CD4+ clonotypes highlighted HCRT- and TRIB2-specific autoreactive clonotypes.

Concerning this clone: Antigen specificity is unknown.

Assay used: immunoSEQ multiplex PCR; TCRdb lists only in-frame clones, some missing. The sample has about 24,000 clones, 65% to 90% seen once. The sequenced sample consisted of memory (CD45RA-) CD4+ T cells from blood. The sequence came from a human donor in good health.

This CDR3 is CASSLEGGRKPQHF. The CDR3 bases are TGTGCCAGCAGCTTAGAAGGGGGCCGAAAGCCCCAGCATTTT. The rearrangement joins TRBV7-2 to TRBJ1-5; TRBD1 matches at 7 bases. V trimming: 1 base; J trimming: 8 bases; junction bases outside the gene matches: 5. Germline V gives CDR1 SGHTA, CDR2 FQGNSA. The CDR3 runs 14 residues.